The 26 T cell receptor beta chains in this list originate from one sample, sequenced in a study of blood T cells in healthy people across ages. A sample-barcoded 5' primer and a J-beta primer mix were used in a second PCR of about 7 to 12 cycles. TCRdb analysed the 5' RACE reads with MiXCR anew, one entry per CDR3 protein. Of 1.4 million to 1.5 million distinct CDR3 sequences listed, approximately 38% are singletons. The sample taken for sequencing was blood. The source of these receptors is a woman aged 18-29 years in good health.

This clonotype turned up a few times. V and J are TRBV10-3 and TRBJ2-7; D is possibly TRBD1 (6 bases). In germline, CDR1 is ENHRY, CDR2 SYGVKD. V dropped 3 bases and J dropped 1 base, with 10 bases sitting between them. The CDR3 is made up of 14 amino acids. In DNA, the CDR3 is TGTGCCATCAGTGAAGGGCAGGGGTCCTACGAGCAGTACTTC. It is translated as CAISEGQGSYEQYF.

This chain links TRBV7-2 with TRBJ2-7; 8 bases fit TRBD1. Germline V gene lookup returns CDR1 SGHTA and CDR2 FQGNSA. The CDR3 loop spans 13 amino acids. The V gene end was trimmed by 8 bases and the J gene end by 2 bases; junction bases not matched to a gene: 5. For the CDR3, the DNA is TGTGCCAGCGCCCGGGACAGGACCTACGAGCAGTACTTC. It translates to CASARDRTYEQYF. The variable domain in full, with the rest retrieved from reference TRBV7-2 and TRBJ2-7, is GAGVSQSPSNKVTEKGKDVELRCDPISGHTALYWYRQSLGQGLEFLIYFQGNSAPDKSGLPSDRFSAERTGGSVSTLTIQRTQQEDSAVYLCASARDRTYEQYFGPGTRLTVT.

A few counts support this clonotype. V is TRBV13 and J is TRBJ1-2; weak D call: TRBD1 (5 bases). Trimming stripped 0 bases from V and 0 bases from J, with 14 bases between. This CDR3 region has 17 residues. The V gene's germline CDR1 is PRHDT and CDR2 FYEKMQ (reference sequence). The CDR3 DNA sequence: TGTGCCAGCAGCTTAGGCAGGGCTCCTAAAGCTAACTATGGCTACACCTTC. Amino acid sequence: CASSLGRAPKANYGYTF.

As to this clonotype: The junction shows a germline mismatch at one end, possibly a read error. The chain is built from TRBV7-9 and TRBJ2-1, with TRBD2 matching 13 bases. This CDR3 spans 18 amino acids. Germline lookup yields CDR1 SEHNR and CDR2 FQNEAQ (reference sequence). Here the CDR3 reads CASSLGTGTSGIYKEQFF. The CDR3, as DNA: TGTGCCAGCAGCTTAGGGACCGGGACTAGCGGGATCTACAAGGAGCAGTTCTTC.

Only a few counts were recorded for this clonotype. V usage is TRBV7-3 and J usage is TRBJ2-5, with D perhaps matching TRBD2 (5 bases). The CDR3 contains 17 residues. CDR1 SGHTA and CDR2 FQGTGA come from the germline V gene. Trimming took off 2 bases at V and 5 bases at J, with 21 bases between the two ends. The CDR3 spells CASSLGSQDLLGETQYF. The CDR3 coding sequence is TGTGCCAGCAGCTTAGGGTCTCAGGACTTATTAGGGGAGACCCAGTACTTC.

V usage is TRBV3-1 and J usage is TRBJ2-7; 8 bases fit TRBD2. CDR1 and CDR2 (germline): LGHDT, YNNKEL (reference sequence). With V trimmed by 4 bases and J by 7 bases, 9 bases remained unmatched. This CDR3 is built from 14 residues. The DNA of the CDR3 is TGTGCCAGCAGCCCTTTAGCGGGAAACGGTGAGCAGTACTTC. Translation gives CASSPLAGNGEQYF.

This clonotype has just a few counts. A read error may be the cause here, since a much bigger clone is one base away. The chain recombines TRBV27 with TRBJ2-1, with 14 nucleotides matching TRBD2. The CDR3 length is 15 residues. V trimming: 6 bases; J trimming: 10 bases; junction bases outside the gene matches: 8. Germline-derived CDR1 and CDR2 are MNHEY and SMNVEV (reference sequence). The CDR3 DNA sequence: TGTGCCAGCAGATACCGACTAGCGGGAGGGTTCGAGCAGTTCTTC. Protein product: CASRYRLAGGFEQFF.

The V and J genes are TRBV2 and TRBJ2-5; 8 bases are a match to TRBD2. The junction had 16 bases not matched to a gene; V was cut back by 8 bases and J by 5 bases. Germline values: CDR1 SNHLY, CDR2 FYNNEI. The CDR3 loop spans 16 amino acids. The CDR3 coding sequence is TGTGCCAGCCAACATAGCGGGGATTATATAGGGGAGACCCAGTACTTC. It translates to CASQHSGDYIGETQYF.

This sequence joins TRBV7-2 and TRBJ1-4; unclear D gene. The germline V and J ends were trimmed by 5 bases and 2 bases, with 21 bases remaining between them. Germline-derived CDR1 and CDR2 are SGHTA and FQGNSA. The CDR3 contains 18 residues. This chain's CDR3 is CASSPKVGRWPTNEKLFF. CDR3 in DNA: TGTGCCAGCAGCCCAAAGGTGGGCAGGTGGCCTACTAATGAAAAACTGTTTTTT.

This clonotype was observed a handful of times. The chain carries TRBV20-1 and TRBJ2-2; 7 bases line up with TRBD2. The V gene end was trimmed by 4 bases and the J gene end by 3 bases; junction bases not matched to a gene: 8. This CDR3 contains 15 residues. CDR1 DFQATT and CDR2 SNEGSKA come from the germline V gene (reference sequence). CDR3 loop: CSAKRSGTDTGELFF. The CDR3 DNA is TGCAGTGCTAAGAGGAGCGGGACGGACACCGGGGAGCTGTTTTTT.

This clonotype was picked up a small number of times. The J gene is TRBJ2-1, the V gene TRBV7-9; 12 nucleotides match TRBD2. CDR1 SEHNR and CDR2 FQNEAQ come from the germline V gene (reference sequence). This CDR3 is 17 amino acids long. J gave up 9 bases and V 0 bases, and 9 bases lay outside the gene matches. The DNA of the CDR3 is TGTGCCAGCAGCTTAGCGCACCTAGCGGGGGGGCAAATTGAGCAGTTCTTC. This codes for CASSLAHLAGGQIEQFF.

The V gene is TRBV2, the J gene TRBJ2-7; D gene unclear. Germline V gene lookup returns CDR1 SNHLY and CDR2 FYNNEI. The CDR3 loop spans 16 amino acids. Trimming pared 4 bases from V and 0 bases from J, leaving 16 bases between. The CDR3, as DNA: TGTGCCAGCAGTGGGCGTGCAGGAACCAACTCCTACGAGCAGTACTTC. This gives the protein CASSGRAGTNSYEQYF.

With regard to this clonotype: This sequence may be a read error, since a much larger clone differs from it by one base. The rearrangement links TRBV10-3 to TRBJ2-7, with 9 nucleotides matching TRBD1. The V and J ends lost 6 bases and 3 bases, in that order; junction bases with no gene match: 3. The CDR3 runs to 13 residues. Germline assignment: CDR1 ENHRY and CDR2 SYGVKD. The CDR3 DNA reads TGTGCCATCAGCCGGGACAGGGACTACGAGCAGTACTTC. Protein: CAISRDRDYEQYF.

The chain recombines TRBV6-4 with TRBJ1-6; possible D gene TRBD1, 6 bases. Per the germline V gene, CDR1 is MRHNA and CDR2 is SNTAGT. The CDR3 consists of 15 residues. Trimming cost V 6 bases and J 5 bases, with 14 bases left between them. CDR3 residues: CASRQTGTDNSPLHF. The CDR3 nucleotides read TGTGCCAGCAGACAAACAGGGACCGATAATTCACCCCTCCACTTT.

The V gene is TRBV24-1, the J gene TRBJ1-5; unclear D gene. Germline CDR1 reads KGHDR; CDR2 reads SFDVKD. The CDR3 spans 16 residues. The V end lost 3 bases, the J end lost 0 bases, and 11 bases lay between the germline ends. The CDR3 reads CATSDPGHSSNQPQHF. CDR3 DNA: TGTGCCACCAGTGATCCCGGTCACTCTAGCAATCAGCCCCAGCATTTT.

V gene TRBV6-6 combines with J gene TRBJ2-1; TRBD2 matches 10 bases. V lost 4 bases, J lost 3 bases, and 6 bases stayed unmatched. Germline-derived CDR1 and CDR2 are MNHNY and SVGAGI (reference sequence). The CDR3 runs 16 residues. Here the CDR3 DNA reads TGTGCCAGCAGTTCCCCGGGACTAGCGCTCTACAATGAGCAGTTCTTC. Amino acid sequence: CASSSPGLALYNEQFF.

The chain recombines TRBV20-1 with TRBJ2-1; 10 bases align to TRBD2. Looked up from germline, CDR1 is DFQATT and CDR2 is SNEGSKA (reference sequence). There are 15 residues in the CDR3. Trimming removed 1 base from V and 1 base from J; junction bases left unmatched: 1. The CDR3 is CSARGGLASYNEQFF. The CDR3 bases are TGCAGTGCTAGAGGGGGACTAGCGTCCTACAATGAGCAGTTCTTC.

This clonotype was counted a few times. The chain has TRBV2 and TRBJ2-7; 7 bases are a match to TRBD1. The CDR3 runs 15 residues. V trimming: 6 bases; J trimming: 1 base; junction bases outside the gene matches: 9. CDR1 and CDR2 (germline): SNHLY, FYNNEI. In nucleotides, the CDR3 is TGTGCCAGCAGACAAAACCGGGACAGTTCCTACGAGCAGTACTTC. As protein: CASRQNRDSSYEQYF.

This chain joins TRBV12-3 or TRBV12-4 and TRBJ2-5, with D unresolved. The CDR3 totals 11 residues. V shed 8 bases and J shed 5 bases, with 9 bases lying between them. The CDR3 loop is CASAWGETQYF. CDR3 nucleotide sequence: TGTGCCAGCGCCTGGGGTGAGACCCAGTACTTC.

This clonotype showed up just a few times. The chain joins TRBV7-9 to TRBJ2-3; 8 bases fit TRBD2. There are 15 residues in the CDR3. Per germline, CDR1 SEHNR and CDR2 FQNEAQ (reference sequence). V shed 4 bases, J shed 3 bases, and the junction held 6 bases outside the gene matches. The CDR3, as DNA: TGTGCCAGCAGCTCGGGGGGGGCGCCTACAGATACGCAGTATTTT. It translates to CASSSGGAPTDTQYF.

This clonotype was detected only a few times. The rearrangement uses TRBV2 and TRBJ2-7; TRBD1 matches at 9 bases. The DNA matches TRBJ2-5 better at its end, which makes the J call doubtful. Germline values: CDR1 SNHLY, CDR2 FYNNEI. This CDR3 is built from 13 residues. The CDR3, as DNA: TGTGCCAGCAGCGTACAGGGGGCAGAGACCCAGTACTTC. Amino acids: CASSVQGAETQYF.

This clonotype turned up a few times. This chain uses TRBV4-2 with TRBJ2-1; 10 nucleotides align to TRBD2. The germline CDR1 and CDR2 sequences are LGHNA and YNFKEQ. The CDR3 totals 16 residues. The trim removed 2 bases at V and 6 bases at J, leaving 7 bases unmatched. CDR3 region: CASSQLTSGSPNEQFF. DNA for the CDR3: TGTGCCAGCAGCCAATTGACTAGCGGGTCACCCAATGAGCAGTTCTTC.

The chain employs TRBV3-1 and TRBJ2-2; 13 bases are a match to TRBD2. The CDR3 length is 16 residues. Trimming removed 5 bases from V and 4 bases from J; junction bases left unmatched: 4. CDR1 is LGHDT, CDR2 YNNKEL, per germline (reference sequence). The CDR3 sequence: CASSWTSGGFTGELFF. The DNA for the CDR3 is TGTGCCAGCAGCTGGACTAGCGGGGGATTCACCGGGGAGCTGTTTTTT.

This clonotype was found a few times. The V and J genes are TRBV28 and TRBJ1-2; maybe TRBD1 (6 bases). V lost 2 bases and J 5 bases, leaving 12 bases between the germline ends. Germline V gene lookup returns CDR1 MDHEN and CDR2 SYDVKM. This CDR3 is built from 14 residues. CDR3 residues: CASSLGGGVYGYTF. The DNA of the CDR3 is TGTGCCAGCAGTTTAGGCGGGGGCGTGTATGGCTACACCTTC.

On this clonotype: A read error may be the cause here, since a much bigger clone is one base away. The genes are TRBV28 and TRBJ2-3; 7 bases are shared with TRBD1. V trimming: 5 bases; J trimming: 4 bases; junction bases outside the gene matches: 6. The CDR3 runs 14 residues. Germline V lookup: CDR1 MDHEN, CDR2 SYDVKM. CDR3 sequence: CASSPEGGADTQYF. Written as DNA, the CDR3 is TGTGCCAGCAGTCCCGAAGGGGGCGCAGATACGCAGTATTTT.

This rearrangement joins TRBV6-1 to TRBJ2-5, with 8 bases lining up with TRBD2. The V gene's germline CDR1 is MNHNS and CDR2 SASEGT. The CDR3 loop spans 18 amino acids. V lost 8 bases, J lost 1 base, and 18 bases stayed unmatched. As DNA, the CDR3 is TGTGCCAGCGCGCCCTCGGGGGGGCGAGGGCTTCTCCAAGAGACCCAGTACTTC. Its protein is CASAPSGGRGLLQETQYF.